Listed below are T cell receptor beta chains from one sample, sequenced in a study of identical twins. From the 5' RACE reads, TCRdb called clonotypes with MiXCR, one entry per CDR3 protein. The sample yields around 530,000 distinct CDR3 sequences, about 16% seen once. The same sample was also used in a study of yellow fever vaccine responses in identical twins.

The sequenced material came from CD4+ T cells sorted from blood. These receptors were taken from a woman between 18 and 29 years old in good health. The CDR3 runs from the conserved cysteine through the conserved F or W. The D gene is left open where the match is weak. Clone size is stated in some rows and not others, as once, few, many or a class when expanded.

clone_size: few
cdr3_length: 17
v_call: TRBV5-1
j_call: TRBJ2-7
d_call: TRBD1
cdr3_aa: CASSLWGQGQGSYEQYF
cdr3_nt: TGCGCCAGCAGCTTGTGGGGTCAGGGACAGGGCTCCTACGAGCAGTACTTC

clone_size: few
cdr3_length: 13
v_call: TRBV5-4
j_call: TRBJ2-1
d_call: NA
cdr3_aa: CASSSQGGNEQFF
cdr3_nt: TGTGCCAGCAGCTCCCAAGGGGGCAATGAGCAGTTCTTC

clone_size: NA
cdr3_length: 13
v_call: TRBV24-1
j_call: TRBJ2-5
d_call: TRBD1
cdr3_aa: CATSVQGAGTQYF
cdr3_nt: TGTGCCACCAGTGTCCAGGGGGCTGGGACCCAGTACTTC

clone_size: few
cdr3_length: 22
v_call: TRBV10-2
j_call: TRBJ2-5
d_call: TRBD2
cdr3_aa: CASSDPLVGLAGGRANKETQYF
cdr3_nt: TGCGCCAGCAGTGATCCCCTTGTCGGGCTAGCGGGGGGTCGTGCAAATAAGGAGACCCAGTACTTC

clone_size: NA
cdr3_length: 13
v_call: TRBV27
j_call: TRBJ2-7
d_call: NA
cdr3_aa: CASSDLNSYEQYF
cdr3_nt: TGTGCCAGCAGTGATCTGAACTCCTACGAGCAGTACTTC

clone_size: NA
cdr3_length: 16
v_call: TRBV5-1
j_call: TRBJ2-7
d_call: TRBD2
cdr3_aa: CASSLNGLAGMYEQYF
cdr3_nt: TGCGCCAGCAGCTTGAACGGACTAGCGGGAATGTACGAGCAGTACTTC

clone_size: many
cdr3_length: 14
v_call: TRBV12-3/TRBV12-4
j_call: TRBJ1-5
d_call: TRBD1
cdr3_aa: CATEPGQGNQPQHF
cdr3_nt: TGTGCCACCGAGCCGGGACAGGGGAATCAGCCCCAGCATTTT

clone_size: many
cdr3_length: 13
v_call: TRBV27
j_call: TRBJ2-5
d_call: NA
cdr3_aa: CASSLVASETQYF
cdr3_nt: TGTGCCAGCAGTTTGGTGGCTTCGGAGACCCAGTACTTC

clone_size: few
cdr3_length: 14
v_call: TRBV5-1
j_call: TRBJ2-1
d_call: NA
cdr3_aa: CASSKGERYNEQFF
cdr3_nt: TGCGCCAGCAGTAAGGGGGAGAGGTACAATGAGCAGTTCTTC

clone_size: many
cdr3_length: 16
v_call: TRBV5-1
j_call: TRBJ2-3
d_call: TRBD2
cdr3_aa: CASSLGGTSGADTQYF
cdr3_nt: TGCGCCAGCAGCTTGGGCGGGACTAGCGGAGCAGATACGCAGTATTTT

clone_size: few
cdr3_length: 12
v_call: TRBV21-1
j_call: TRBJ2-7
d_call: NA
cdr3_aa: CASTRRRGEQYF
cdr3_nt: TGTGCCAGCACCCGGAGGCGGGGGGAGCAGTACTTC

clone_size: few
cdr3_length: 12
v_call: TRBV20-1
j_call: TRBJ1-5
d_call: NA
cdr3_aa: CSATSGAQPQHF
cdr3_nt: TGCAGTGCCACCTCCGGGGCTCAGCCCCAGCATTTT

clone_size: NA
cdr3_length: 20
v_call: TRBV2
j_call: TRBJ2-1
d_call: NA
cdr3_aa: CASSEYGGLLIGGTMNEQFF
cdr3_nt: TGTGCCAGCAGTGAATACGGGGGCCTGCTTATCGGGGGGACGATGAATGAGCAGTTCTTC

clone_size: NA
cdr3_length: 16
v_call: TRBV20-1
j_call: TRBJ2-3
d_call: TRBD2
cdr3_aa: CCAQSLGGGGTDTQYF
cdr3_nt: TGCTGTGCTCAATCACTCGGGGGGGGCGGCACAGATACGCAGTATTTT

clone_size: NA
cdr3_length: 16
v_call: TRBV20-1
j_call: TRBJ2-2
d_call: TRBD2
cdr3_aa: CCARGRTSANTGELFF
cdr3_nt: TGCTGTGCTAGAGGCAGGACTAGCGCGAACACCGGGGAGCTGTTTTTT